This T cell receptor (beta chain) originates from a study of human T cells and chemical hapten exposure. General observations from the study: With regard to DPC sensitization, TCRs above 1 in 1000 frequency did not change.

CDR3 length: 13 amino acids. Per the germline V gene, CDR1 is MNHEY and CDR2 is SVGAGI. A note on this clonotype: What it binds is not known. A junction boundary mismatches the germline segment, possibly from a read error.

TCRdb re-derived calls from the RACE reads in MiXCR, one entry per CDR3 protein. The sample includes 150,000 to 200,000 distinct CDR3 sequences, around 15% seen only once; the top ten take 1.7%. The sample's time point: patch test 1, 2 weeks after DPC sensitization. Sample treatment: therapeutic diphenylcyclopropenone sensitization with weekly scalp DPC. The chain employs TRBV6-5 and TRBJ2-3; D may be TRBD2 (6 bases). Material: whole blood, obtained in connection with sensitization to the hapten diphenylcyclopropenone (DPC). The receptor's source is a woman aged 25-40 years with alopecia areata. Some clones in this sample may be carry-over from other donors' samples. CDR3 sequence reads: CASSRTITNTQYF. Written as DNA, the CDR3 is TGTGCCAGCTCCCGGACTATCACAAATACGCAGTATTTT.